This T cell receptor (beta chain) appears in the sequencing data of a study of blood T cell repertoires in COVID-19. At the level of the study: The origin of the acute and convalescent COVID-19 samples was the United States, Italy and Spain. PBMCs, B-cell-depleted T cells, or T cells were the source of the cDNA or gDNA that made up the material.

Individuals aged about 18 to 100 years were recruited from about two dozen US areas. Germline lookup yields CDR1 LNHDA and CDR2 SQIVND (reference sequence). CDR3 length: 16 residues. V was shortened by 9 bases and J by 6 bases, with 26 bases between the two germline ends. In the study's own analysis: How many nucleated cells were present was estimated from reference gene primer amplification. Sequencing used immunoSEQ multiplex PCR; TCRdb keeps in-frame clones, though not all of them. V and J calls and clone size are those listed in that table; D and trimming were worked out from the DNA. The repertoire holds 120,000 to 150,000 clones, with 65% to 85% as singletons.

The chain is built from TRBV19 and TRBJ1-2; D might be TRBD1 (5 bases). The sequencing input was PBMCs or T cells enriched from blood (not recorded which). The TCR comes from a woman aged 50 to 65 who had been exposed to COVID-19. The CDR3 protein is CASCPGGVPLTDGYTF. The CDR3 region has the DNA TGTGCCAGCTGCCCTGGGGGGGTCCCCCTAACGGATGGCTACACCTTC.